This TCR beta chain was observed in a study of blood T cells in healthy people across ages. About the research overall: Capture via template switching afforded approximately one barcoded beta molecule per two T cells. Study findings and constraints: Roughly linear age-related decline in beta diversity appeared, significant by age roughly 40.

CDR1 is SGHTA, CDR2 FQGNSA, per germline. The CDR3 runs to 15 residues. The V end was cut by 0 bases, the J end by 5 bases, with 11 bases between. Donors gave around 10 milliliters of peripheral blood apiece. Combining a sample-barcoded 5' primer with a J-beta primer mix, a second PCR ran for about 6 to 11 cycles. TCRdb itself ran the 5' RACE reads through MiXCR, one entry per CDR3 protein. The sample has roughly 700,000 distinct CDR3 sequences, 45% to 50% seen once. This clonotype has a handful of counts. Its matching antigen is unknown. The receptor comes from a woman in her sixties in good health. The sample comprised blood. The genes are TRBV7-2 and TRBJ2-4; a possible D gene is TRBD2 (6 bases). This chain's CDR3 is CASSLAYGEENIQYF. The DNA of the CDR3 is TGTGCCAGCAGCTTAGCGTACGGGGAGGAAAACATTCAGTACTTC.